This entry concerns a single TCR beta chain. Its antigen is undetermined. This CDR3 is built from 17 residues. V dropped 0 bases and J dropped 2 bases, with 16 bases sitting between them. Germline V gene sequence: CDR1 SGHDN, CDR2 FVKESK. The entry originates in a study of cytomegalovirus exposure and HLA in healthy donors. PCR employed 60 Vbeta and 13 Jbeta primers. How the authors handled the data: A follow-up analysis tallied around 80 million unique TCR beta chains, roughly 11 million shared. The data were produced by immunoSEQ multiplex PCR, yet TCRdb's version contains in-frame clones alone and is incomplete. V and J calls and clone size come straight from that table; D and trimming were deduced from the DNA. The table lists over 120,000 clones, under 90% of them singletons. Findings of the study overall: The study listed around 150 cytomegalovirus-associated TCR beta chains.

The clonotype was recovered from a man aged 35 to 55 in good health and CMV-seronegative. The chain joins TRBV14 to TRBJ1-1; tentatively, D is TRBD1 (6 bases). Sequenced material: PBMCs. In nucleotides, the CDR3 is TGTGCCAGCAGCCAAGATAGACACAGGGTGGGTAACACTGAAGCTTTCTTT. The encoded protein is CASSQDRHRVGNTEAFF.